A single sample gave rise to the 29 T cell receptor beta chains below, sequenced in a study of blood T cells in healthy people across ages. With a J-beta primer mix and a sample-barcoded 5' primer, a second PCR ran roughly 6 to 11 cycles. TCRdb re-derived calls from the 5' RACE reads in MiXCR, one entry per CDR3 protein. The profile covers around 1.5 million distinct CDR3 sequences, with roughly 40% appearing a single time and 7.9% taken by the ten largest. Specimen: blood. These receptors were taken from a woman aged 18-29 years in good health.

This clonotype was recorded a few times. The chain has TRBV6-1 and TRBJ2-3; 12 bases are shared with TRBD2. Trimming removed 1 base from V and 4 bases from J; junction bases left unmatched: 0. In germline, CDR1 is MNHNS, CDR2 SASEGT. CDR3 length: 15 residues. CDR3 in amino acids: CASSEGTSGADTQYF. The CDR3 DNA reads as TGTGCCAGCAGTGAAGGGACTAGCGGGGCAGATACGCAGTATTTT.

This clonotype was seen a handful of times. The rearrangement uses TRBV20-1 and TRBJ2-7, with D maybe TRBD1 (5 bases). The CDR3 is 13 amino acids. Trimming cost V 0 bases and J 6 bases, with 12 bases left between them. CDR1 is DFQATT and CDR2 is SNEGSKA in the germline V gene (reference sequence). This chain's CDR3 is CSARDTGISEQYF. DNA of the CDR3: TGCAGTGCTAGAGATACAGGAATCTCCGAGCAGTACTTC.

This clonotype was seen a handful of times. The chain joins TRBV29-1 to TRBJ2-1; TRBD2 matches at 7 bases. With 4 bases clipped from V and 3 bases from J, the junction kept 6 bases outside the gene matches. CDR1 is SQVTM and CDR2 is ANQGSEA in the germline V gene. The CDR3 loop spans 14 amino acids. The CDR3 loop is CSVGGRAIYNEQFF. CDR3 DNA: TGCAGCGTTGGTGGGAGGGCCATCTACAATGAGCAGTTCTTC.

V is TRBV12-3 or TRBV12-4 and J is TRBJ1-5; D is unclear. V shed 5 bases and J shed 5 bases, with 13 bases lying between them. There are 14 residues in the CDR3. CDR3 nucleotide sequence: TGTGCCAGCAGTCCCCCCAATGCTCATCAGCCCCAGCATTTT. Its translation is CASSPPNAHQPQHF.

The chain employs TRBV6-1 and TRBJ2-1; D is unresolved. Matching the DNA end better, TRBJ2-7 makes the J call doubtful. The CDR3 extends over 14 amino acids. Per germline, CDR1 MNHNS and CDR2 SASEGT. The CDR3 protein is CASVTGPAYNEQYF. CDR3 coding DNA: TGTGCCAGCGTAACGGGTCCGGCCTACAATGAGCAGTACTTC.

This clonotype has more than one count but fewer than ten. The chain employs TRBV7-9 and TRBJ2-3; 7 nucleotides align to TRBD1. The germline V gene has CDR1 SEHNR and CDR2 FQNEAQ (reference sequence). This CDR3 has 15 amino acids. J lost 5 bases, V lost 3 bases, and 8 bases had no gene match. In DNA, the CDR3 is TGTGCCAGCAGCTTCAATACAGGGGTCGGAGATACGCAGTATTTT. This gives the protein CASSFNTGVGDTQYF. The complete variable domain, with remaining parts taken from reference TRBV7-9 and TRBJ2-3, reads DTGVSQNPRHKITKRGQNVTFRCDPISEHNRLYWYRQTLGQGPEFLTYFQNEAQLEKSRLLSDRFSAERPKGSFSTLEIQRTEQGDSAMYLCASSFNTGVGDTQYFGPGTRLTVL.

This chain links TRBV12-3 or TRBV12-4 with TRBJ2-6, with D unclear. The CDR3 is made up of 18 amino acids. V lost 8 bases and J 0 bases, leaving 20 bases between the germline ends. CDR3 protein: CASSSPSRASSGANVLTF. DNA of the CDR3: TGTGCCAGCTCCTCCCCGTCCCGGGCTTCCTCTGGGGCCAACGTCCTGACTTTC.

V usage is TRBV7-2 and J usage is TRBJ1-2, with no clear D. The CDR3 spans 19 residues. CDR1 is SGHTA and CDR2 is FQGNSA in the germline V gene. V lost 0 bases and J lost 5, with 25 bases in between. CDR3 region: CASSLAYAHSMPTKYGYTF. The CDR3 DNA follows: TGTGCCAGCAGCTTAGCGTACGCGCACAGTATGCCTACGAAATATGGCTACACCTTC. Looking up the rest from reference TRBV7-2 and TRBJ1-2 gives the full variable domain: GAGVSQSPSNKVTEKGKDVELRCDPISGHTALYWYRQSLGQGLEFLIYFQGNSAPDKSGLPSDRFSAERTGGSVSTLTIQRTQQEDSAVYLCASSLAYAHSMPTKYGYTFGSGTRLTVV.

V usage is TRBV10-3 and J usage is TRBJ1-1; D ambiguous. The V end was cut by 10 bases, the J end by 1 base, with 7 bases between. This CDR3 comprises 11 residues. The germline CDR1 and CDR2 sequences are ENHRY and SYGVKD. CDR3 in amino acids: CATLENTEAFF. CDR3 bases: TGTGCCACCCTCGAGAACACTGAAGCTTTCTTT.

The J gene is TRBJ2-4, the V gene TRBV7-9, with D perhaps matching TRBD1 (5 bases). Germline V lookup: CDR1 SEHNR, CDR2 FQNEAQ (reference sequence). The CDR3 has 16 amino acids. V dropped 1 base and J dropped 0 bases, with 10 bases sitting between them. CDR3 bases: TGTGCCAGCAGCTTAGTACAGGAGCTAGCCAAAAACATTCAGTACTTC. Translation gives CASSLVQELAKNIQYF.

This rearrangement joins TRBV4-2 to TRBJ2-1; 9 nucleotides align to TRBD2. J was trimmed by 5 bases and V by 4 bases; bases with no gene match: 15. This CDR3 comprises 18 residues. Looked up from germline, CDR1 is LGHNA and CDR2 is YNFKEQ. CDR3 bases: TGTGCCAGCAGCCCCGAAGCGGGGGGTGATACTTTAGACAATGAGCAGTTCTTC. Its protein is CASSPEAGGDTLDNEQFF.

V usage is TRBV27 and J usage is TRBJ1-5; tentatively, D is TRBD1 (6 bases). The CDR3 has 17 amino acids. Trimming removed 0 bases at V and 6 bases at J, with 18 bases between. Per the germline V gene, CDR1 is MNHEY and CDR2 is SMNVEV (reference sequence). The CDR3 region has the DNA TGTGCCAGCAGTTTATCTCAACAGGGTAGGGTGGTTCAGCCCCAGCATTTT. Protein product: CASSLSQQGRVVQPQHF.

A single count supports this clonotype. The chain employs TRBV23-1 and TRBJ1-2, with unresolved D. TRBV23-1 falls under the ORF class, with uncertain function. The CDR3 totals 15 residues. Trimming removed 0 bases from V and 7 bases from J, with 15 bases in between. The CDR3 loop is CASSQSKSPSGGYTF. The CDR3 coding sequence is TGCGCCAGCAGTCAATCAAAATCCCCCTCCGGTGGCTACACCTTC.

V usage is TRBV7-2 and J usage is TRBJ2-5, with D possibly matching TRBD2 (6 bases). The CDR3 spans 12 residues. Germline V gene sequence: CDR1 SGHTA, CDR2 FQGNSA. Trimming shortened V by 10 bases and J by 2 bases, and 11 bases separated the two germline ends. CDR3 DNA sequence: TGTGCCACCACCCGGGGGCAAGAGACCCAGTACTTC. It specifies CATTRGQETQYF.

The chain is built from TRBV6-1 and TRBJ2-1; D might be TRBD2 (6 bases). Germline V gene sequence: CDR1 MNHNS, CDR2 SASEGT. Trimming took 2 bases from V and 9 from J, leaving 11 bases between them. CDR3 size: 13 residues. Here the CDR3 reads CASSERDLTEQFF. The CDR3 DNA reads TGTGCCAGCAGTGAACGGGACTTGACTGAGCAGTTCTTC.

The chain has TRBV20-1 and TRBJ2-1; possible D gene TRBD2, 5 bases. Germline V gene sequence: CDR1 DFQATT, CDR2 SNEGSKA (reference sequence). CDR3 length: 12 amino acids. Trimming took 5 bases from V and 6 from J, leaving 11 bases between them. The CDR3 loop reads CSAVGLRNEQFF. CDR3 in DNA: TGCAGTGCTGTCGGACTTCGCAATGAGCAGTTCTTC.

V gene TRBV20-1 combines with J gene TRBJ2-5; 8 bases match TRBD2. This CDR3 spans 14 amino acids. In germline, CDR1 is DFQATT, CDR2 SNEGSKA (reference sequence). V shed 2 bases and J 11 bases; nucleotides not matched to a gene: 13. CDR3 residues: CSARPDPSEREQYF. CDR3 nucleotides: TGCAGTGCTAGACCCGACCCGAGCGAGCGGGAGCAGTACTTC.

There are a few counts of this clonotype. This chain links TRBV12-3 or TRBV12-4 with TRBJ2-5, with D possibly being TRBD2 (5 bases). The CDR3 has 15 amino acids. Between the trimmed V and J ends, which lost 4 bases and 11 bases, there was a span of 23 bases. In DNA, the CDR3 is TGTGCCAGCAGTTGGTGGAACAGCCCCGAGGGTGAGCAGTACTTC. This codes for CASSWWNSPEGEQYF.

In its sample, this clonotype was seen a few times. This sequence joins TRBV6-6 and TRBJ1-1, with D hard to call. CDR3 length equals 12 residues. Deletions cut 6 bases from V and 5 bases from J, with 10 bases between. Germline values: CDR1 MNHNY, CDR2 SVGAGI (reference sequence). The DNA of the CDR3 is TGTGCCAGCAGGACCAGCGGGACTGAAGCTTTCTTT. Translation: CASRTSGTEAFF.

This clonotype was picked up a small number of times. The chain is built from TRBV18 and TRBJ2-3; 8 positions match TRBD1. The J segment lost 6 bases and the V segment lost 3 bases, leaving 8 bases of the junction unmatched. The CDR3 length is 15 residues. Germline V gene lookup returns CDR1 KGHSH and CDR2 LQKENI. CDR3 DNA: TGTGCCAGCTCACCCCGACAGGGGAATAAGGATACGCAGTATTTT. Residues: CASSPRQGNKDTQYF.

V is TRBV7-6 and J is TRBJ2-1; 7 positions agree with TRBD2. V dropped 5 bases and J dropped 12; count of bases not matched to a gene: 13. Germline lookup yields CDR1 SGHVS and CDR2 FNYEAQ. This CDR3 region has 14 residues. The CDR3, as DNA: TGTGCCAGCAGCATCTTGTTAACGGGAGGCGGGCAGTTCTTC. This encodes CASSILLTGGGQFF.

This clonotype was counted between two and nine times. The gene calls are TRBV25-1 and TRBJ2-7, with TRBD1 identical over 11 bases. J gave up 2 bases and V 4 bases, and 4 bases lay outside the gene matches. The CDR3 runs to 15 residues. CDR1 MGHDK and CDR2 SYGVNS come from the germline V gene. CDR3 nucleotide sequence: TGTGCCAGCAGTGCCGTGGACAGGGGGCCCTACGAGCAGTACTTC. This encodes CASSAVDRGPYEQYF.

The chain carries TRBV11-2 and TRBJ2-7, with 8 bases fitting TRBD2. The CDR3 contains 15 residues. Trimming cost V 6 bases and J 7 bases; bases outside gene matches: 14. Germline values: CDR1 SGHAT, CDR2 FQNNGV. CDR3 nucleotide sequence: TGTGCCAGCAGTCAACGGACGGGAGGGCCTTGGGAGCAGTACTTC. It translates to CASSQRTGGPWEQYF.

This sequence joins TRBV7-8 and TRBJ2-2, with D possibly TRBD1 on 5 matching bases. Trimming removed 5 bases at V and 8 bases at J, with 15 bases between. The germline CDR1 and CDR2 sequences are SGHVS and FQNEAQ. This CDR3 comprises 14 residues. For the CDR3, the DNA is TGTGCCAGCAGCCTAGGGGCTGTTTCAGGGGAGCTGTTTTTT. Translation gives CASSLGAVSGELFF.

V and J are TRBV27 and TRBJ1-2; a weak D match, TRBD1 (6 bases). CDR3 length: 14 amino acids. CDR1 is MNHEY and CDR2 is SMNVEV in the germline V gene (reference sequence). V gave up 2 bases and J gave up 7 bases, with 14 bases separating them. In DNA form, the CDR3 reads TGTGCCAGCAGTTTAGCAGGGGCGTCCCTTGGCTACACCTTC. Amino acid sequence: CASSLAGASLGYTF.

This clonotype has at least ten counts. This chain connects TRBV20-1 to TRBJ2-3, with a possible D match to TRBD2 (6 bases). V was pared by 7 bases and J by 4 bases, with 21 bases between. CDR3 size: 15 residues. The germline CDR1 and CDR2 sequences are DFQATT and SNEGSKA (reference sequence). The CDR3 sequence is CSGAVLATYSDTQYF. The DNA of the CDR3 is TGCAGTGGAGCTGTGCTAGCGACCTACTCAGATACGCAGTATTTT.

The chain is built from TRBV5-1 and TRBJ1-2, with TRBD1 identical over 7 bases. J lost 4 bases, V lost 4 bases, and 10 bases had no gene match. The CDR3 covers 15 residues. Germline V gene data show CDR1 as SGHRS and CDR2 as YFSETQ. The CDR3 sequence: CASSRAGTEAYGYTF. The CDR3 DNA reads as TGCGCCAGCAGCCGAGCCGGGACAGAAGCCTATGGCTACACCTTC.

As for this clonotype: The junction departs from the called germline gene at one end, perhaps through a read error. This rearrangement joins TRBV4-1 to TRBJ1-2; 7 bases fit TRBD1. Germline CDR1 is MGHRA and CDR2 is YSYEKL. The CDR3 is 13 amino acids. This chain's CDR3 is CAGSSGQANGYTF. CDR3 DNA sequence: TGCGCCGGCAGCTCAGGACAGGCGAATGGCTACACCTTC.

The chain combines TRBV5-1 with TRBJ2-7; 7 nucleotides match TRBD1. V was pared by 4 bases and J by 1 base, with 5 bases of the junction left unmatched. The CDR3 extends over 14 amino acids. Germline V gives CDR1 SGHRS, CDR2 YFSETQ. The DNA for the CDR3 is TGCGCCAGCAGCACGACAGGGTTTTCCTACGAGCAGTACTTC. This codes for CASSTTGFSYEQYF.